Listed here is a single TCR beta chain. The entry originates in a study of blood T cell repertoires in COVID-19. Study details: Acute and convalescent COVID-19 specimens originated in the United States, Italy and Spain.

Per germline, CDR1 SGHAT and CDR2 FQNNGV. Trimming cost V 0 bases and J 12 bases; bases outside gene matches: 16. The CDR3 is 18 residues long. As originally analysed: Nucleated cell number was recorded as an estimate derived from reference gene primer amplification. Assay: immunoSEQ multiplex PCR; the TCRdb copy retains only in-frame clones and omits some. V, J and clone size are taken as reported in that table, and D and trimming were inferred from the DNA itself. This table holds 130,000 or so clones, around nine tenths found once. The receptor was derived from a man aged 45 to 65 with active or convalescent COVID-19. Sample: peripheral blood. The chain couples TRBV11-2 to TRBJ1-6, with TRBD1 identical over 8 bases. CDR3 sequence (DNA): TGTGCCAGCAGCTTAGAGGCAGGGGGCGCTTACCGGTCGAGACCCCTCCACTTT. It specifies CASSLEAGGAYRSRPLHF.